The sample holds many counts of the clone carrying this T cell receptor beta chain. The antigen is unknown. CDR1 is MNHEY and CDR2 is SVGAGI in the germline V gene. CDR3 size: 13 residues. V gave up 6 bases and J gave up 2 bases, with 7 bases separating them. The data were taken from a study of blood T cells in healthy people across ages. Broader study findings: Roughly linear age-related decline in beta diversity appeared, significant by age approximately 40. Expanded clonotype shifts may have been confounded, as the donors had an unknown CMV status.

The use of a sample-barcoded 5' primer and a J-beta primer mix characterized a second PCR of roughly 7 to 11 cycles. From the 5' RACE reads, TCRdb called clonotypes with MiXCR, one entry per CDR3 protein. The sample gives 540,000 or so distinct CDR3 sequences, 27% of which show up once; approximately 18% is in the top ten. Aged about 6 to 95, donors were systemically healthy Caucasians from Russia. Per individual sample, total RNA of at least 5.5 micrograms was extracted. The chain combines TRBV6-5 with TRBJ2-2; D gene uncertain. The origin of this receptor is a woman between 70 and 85 years old in good health. Sequencing was carried out using blood. CDR3: CASSRQNTGELFF. DNA for the CDR3: TGTGCCAGCAGCAGACAAAACACCGGGGAGCTGTTTTTT.